This passage covers 17 T cell receptor beta chains from one sample sequenced in a study of blood T cell repertoires in COVID-19. Data came from immunoSEQ multiplex PCR; TCRdb stores just in-frame clones and leaves some out. The data contain 84,000 or so clones, around three quarters of them seen just once; the ten biggest clones take up 19%. The sample consisted of peripheral blood. The receptors derive from a woman at least 80 years old with acute or convalescent COVID-19.

The rearrangement uses TRBV7-8 and TRBJ2-1, with D possibly matching TRBD1 (5 bases). Germline V CDR1 and CDR2: SGHVS, FQNEAQ. CDR3 length: 15 amino acids. V was trimmed by 2 bases and J by 0 bases, leaving 8 bases between them. CDR3 sequence: CASSLWGRSYNEQFF. CDR3 DNA: TGTGCCAGCAGCTTATGGGGCCGCTCCTACAATGAGCAGTTCTTC. The entire variable domain, with the rest obtained from reference TRBV7-8 and TRBJ2-1, is as follows: GAGVSQSPRYKVAKRGQDVALRCDPISGHVSLFWYQQALGQGPEFLTYFQNEAQLDKSGLPSDRFFAERPEGSVSTLKIQRTQQEDSAVYLCASSLWGRSYNEQFFGPGTRLTVL.

The V and J genes are TRBV11-2 and TRBJ2-1, with 13 bases lining up with TRBD2. This CDR3 is 17 amino acids long. Per the germline V gene, CDR1 is SGHAT and CDR2 is FQNNGV. The junction had 7 bases not matched to a gene; V was cut back by 5 bases and J by 3 bases. The CDR3 loop reads CASSPLGLAGNYNEQFF. The DNA for the CDR3 is TGTGCCAGCAGCCCCCTGGGACTAGCGGGGAACTACAATGAGCAGTTCTTC.

In nucleotides, the CDR3 is TGTGCCAGCAGCCTACAGGGGGGATCGTACAATGAGCAGTTCTTC. Its translation is CASSLQGGSYNEQFF. The chain employs TRBV3-1 (or the pseudogene TRBV3-2) and TRBJ2-1, with 8 nucleotides matching TRBD1. The germline CDR1 and CDR2 sequences are LGHDT and YNNKEL (reference sequence). The CDR3 sequence is 15 residues long. V was clipped by 4 bases and J by 4 bases; unmatched bases: 6.

The chain joins TRBV21-1 to TRBJ1-3; the table's TRBD1 call for D was not verified on the DNA. TRBV21-1 represents a pseudogene. The CDR3 is made up of 18 amino acids. CDR3 loop: CASSRRPGQEISGNTIYF. For the CDR3, the DNA is TGTGCCAGCAGCAGACGACCGGGACAGGAGATCTCTGGAAACACCATATATTTT.

The chain has TRBV14 and TRBJ2-3, with 10 nucleotides matching TRBD2. Germline V gene data show CDR1 as SGHDN and CDR2 as FVKESK. J was trimmed by 4 bases and V by 4 bases; bases with no gene match: 5. The CDR3 extends over 15 amino acids. CDR3 region: CASSLLAGVSDTQYF. DNA for the CDR3: TGTGCCAGCAGCCTGCTAGCGGGGGTTTCAGATACGCAGTATTTT.

CDR3 sequence (DNA): TGTGCCAGCAGTGAAAGGGCTAGCGGGGGAATCACAGATACGCAGTATTTT. This sequence encodes CASSERASGGITDTQYF. The chain has TRBV2 and TRBJ2-3; 10 bases are a match to TRBD2. The CDR3 length is 17 residues. CDR1 and CDR2 (germline): SNHLY, FYNNEI. Unmatched junction bases numbered 7, after V lost 2 bases and J lost 2 bases.

Worth noting for this clone: Other DNA sequences within the sample encode an identical CDR3. V gene TRBV3-1 (or the pseudogene TRBV3-2) combines with J gene TRBJ2-1; TRBD2 is a possible D gene (6 bases). Germline values: CDR1 LGHDT, CDR2 YNNKEL (reference sequence). Trimming stripped 1 base from V and 6 bases from J, with 10 bases between. This CDR3 has 14 residues. The CDR3 loop is CASSQVSGGNEQFF. In DNA form, the CDR3 reads TGTGCCAGCAGCCAAGTTTCCGGGGGCAATGAGCAGTTCTTC.

This chain uses TRBV7-9 with TRBJ2-1; 9 nucleotides line up with TRBD2. Germline CDR1 is SEHNR and CDR2 is FQNEAQ (reference sequence). CDR3 length: 13 residues. With 6 bases clipped from V and 8 bases from J, the junction kept 5 bases outside the gene matches. In DNA, the CDR3 is TGTGCCAGCAGGGGTAGCGGGGGTCATGAGCAGTTCTTC. It is translated as CASRGSGGHEQFF.

This chain links TRBV7-2 with TRBJ1-2; TRBD1 agrees at 12 bases. After removal of 4 bases from V and 8 bases from J, the junction contained 14 bases not matched to a gene. This CDR3 spans 17 amino acids. Germline V lookup: CDR1 SGHTA, CDR2 FQGNSA. CDR3 sequence (DNA): TGTGCCAGCAGCTACGGTAGCGGGACAGGGGGCGCAGAAGGCTACACCTTC. This translates into CASSYGSGTGGAEGYTF.

The chain employs TRBV6-1 and TRBJ1-4; perhaps TRBD1 as D (5 bases). This CDR3 region has 18 residues. V was trimmed by 3 bases and J by 0 bases, leaving 17 bases between them. Germline assignment: CDR1 MNHNS and CDR2 SASEGT. The CDR3: CASSEGRLMSATNEKLFF. CDR3 DNA sequence: TGTGCCAGCAGTGAGGGGCGCCTTATGTCCGCAACTAATGAAAAACTGTTTTTT.

V is TRBV19 and J is TRBJ2-7, with TRBD2 matching 7 bases. The length of the CDR3 is 14 residues. Per the germline V gene, CDR1 is LNHDA and CDR2 is SQIVND (reference sequence). V lost 6 bases and J lost 6; bases outside the gene matches: 11. CDR3 in DNA: TGTGCCAGTAGCAACCGGTGGGGGGGTCGCGAGCAGTACTTC. Protein product: CASSNRWGGREQYF.

The chain uses TRBV7-2 and TRBJ2-5, with 11 bases that match TRBD2. Trimming cost V 5 bases and J 3 bases; bases outside gene matches: 2. The V gene's germline CDR1 is SGHTA and CDR2 FQGNSA. CDR3 size: 14 residues. The CDR3 DNA is TGTGCCAGCAGCCCGGGACTAGCGGAAGAGACCCAGTACTTC. Amino acid sequence: CASSPGLAEETQYF.

The chain is built from TRBV18 and TRBJ1-2; a weak D match, TRBD1 (6 bases). The V end was cut by 6 bases, the J end by 3 bases, with 23 bases between. The CDR3 covers 17 residues. In germline, CDR1 is KGHSH, CDR2 LQKENI. The CDR3, as DNA: TGTGCCAGCTCTCAGCCGGGGGGCAGCAGAGCAGACTATGGCTACACCTTC. Protein product: CASSQPGGSRADYGYTF. Full variable domain (rest looked up from reference TRBV18 and TRBJ1-2): NAGVMQNPRHLVRRRGQEARLRCSPMKGHSHVYWYRQLPEEGLKFMVYLQKENIIDESGMPKERFSAEFPKEGPSILRIQQVVRGDSAAYFCASSQPGGSRADYGYTFGSGTRLTVV.

In DNA, the CDR3 is TGTGCCAGCAGCTTCTATACAGAATATGGCTACACCTTC. It specifies CASSFYTEYGYTF. The chain has TRBV7-2 and TRBJ1-2; no firm D call. Trimming cost V 3 bases and J 5 bases, with 10 bases left between them. Germline CDR1 reads SGHTA; CDR2 reads FQGNSA. The CDR3 extends over 13 amino acids.

This chain links TRBV7-9 with TRBJ2-7, with no clear D. Germline assignment: CDR1 SEHNR and CDR2 FQNEAQ (reference sequence). The CDR3 runs to 13 residues. Trimming took off 1 base at V and 12 bases at J, with 16 bases between the two ends. The CDR3: CASSLDEVRPAYF. The CDR3 nucleotides read TGTGCCAGCAGCTTAGATGAGGTCCGACCGGCGTACTTC.

The chain carries TRBV5-6 and TRBJ1-1, with 12 bases matching TRBD1. Germline V gene data show CDR1 as SGHDT and CDR2 as YYEEEE. Trimming took 2 bases from V and 5 from J; bases not matched to a gene: 10. The CDR3 is 17 amino acids. CDR3 protein: CASSLLSGDRGLTEAFF. In DNA form, the CDR3 reads TGTGCCAGCAGCTTATTGTCTGGGGACAGGGGGCTTACTGAAGCTTTCTTT. Based on the CDR3 plus reference TRBV5-6 and TRBJ1-1, the full variable domain is DAGVTQSPTHLIKTRGQQVTLRCSPKSGHDTVSWYQQALGQGPQFIFQYYEEEERQRGNFPDRFSGHQFPNYSSELNVNALLLGDSALYLCASSLLSGDRGLTEAFFGQGTRLTVV.

The chain uses TRBV5-1 and TRBJ2-3; weak D call: TRBD2 (5 bases). The CDR3 extends over 12 amino acids. Germline V gene sequence: CDR1 SGHRS, CDR2 YFSETQ. The V and J ends lost 4 bases and 6 bases respectively, with 9 bases between them. The CDR3 DNA sequence: TGCGCCAGCAGCGTCGGGGAGGATACGCAGTATTTT. It codes for CASSVGEDTQYF.